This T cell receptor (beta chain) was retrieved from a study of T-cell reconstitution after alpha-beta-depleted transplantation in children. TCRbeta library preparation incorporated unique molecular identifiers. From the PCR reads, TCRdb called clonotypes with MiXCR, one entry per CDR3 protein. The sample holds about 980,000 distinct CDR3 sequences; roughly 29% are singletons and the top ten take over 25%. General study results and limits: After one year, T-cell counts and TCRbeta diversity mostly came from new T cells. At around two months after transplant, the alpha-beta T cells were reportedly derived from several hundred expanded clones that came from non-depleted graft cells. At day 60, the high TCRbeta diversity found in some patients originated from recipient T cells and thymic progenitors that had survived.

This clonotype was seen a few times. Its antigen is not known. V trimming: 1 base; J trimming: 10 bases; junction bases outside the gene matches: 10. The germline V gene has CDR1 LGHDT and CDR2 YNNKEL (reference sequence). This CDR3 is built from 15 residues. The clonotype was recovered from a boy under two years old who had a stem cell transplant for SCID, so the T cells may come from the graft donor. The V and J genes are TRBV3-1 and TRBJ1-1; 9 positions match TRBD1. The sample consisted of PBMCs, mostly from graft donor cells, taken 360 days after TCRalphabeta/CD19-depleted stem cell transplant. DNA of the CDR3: TGTGCCAGCAGCCAAGTCTTCACAGGGGGCGGGAGAGCTTTCTTT. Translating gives CASSQVFTGGGRAFF. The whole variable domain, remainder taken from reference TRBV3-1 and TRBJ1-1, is DTAVSQTPKYLVTQMGNDKSIKCEQNLGHDTMYWYKQDSKKFLKIMFSYNNKELIINETVPNRFSPKSPDKAHLNLHINSLELGDSAVYFCASSQVFTGGGRAFFGQGTRLTVV.